These T cell receptor beta chains were read from a single sample in a study of neurological immune-mediated disorders. TCRdb used MiXCR to reprocess the 5' RACE reads, holding one entry per CDR3 protein. The data show about 49,000 distinct CDR3 sequences, with roughly 13% seen just once and 4.5% to 5.5% held by the top ten. Sequencing was carried out using PBMCs. These TCRs come from a male donor with HTLV-1-associated myelopathy (HAM/TSP). Each CDR3 is given with its conserved first and last residue. The order of the fields is clone size, D gene, CDR3 length, J gene, V gene, CDR3 DNA, CDR3 protein. D genes are given only for firm matches. The listing skips clone size in some rows; elsewhere it reads once, few, many or a size class.

many | TRBD1 | 16 | TRBJ1-3 | TRBV5-1 | TGCGCCAGCAGCGATCCCGGGACAGCCTCTGGAAACACCATATATTTT | CASSDPGTASGNTIYF
. | TRBD2 | 15 | TRBJ2-6 | TRBV6-2/TRBV6-3 | TGTGCCAGCAGGACTGGGGCGGGAGGTGCCAACGTCCTGACTTTC | CASRTGAGGANVLTF
many | TRBD2 | 16 | TRBJ2-5 | TRBV7-2 | TGTGCCAGCAGCTTAGTTGGGGGGGGTGATCAAGAGACCCAGTACTTC | CASSLVGGGDQETQYF
many | . | 13 | TRBJ1-6 | TRBV7-7 | TGTGCCAGCAGCCCCGGCCCTAATTCACCCCTCCACTTT | CASSPGPNSPLHF
many | TRBD1 | 15 | TRBJ2-1 | TRBV5-6 | TGTGCCAGCAGCTTGGCACAGGGGGCCTACAATGAGCAGTTCTTC | CASSLAQGAYNEQFF
many | TRBD1 | 15 | TRBJ1-5 | TRBV27 | TGTGCCAGCAGTACCAGGGGGGGGGGAAATCAGCCCCAGCATTTT | CASSTRGGGNQPQHF
many | . | 15 | TRBJ1-3 | TRBV7-2 | TGTGCCAGCAGCTTAGCGTCCTTCTCTGGAAACACCATATATTTT | CASSLASFSGNTIYF
. | . | 13 | TRBJ2-1 | TRBV20-1 | TGCAGTGCTAGAGGGACGAGCTCCTACAATGAGCTCTTC | CSARGTSSYNELF
many | . | 15 | TRBJ2-2 | TRBV5-1 | TGCGCCAGCAGCTTGGGACAGTCGAACACCGGGGAGCTGTTTTTT | CASSLGQSNTGELFF
many | . | 14 | TRBJ2-1 | TRBV20-1 | TGCAGTGCTAGCCTGGGCTCCCTCTACAATGAGCAGTTCTTC | CSASLGSLYNEQFF